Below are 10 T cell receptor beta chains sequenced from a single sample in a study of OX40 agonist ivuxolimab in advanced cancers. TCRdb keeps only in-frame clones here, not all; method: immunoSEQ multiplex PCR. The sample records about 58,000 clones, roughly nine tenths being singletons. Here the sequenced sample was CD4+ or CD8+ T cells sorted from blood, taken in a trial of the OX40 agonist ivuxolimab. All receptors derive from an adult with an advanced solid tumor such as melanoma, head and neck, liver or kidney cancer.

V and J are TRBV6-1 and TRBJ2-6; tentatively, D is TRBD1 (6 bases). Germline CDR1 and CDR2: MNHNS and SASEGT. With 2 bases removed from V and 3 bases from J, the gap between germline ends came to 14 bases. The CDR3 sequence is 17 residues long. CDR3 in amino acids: CASSEMEQGYGANVLTF. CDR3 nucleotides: TGTGCCAGCAGTGAAATGGAACAGGGATATGGGGCCAACGTCCTGACTTTC.

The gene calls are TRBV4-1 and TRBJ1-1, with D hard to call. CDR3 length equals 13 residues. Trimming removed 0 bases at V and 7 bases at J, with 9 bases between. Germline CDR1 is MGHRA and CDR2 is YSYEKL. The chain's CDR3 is CASSQDLRSEAFF. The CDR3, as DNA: TGCGCCAGCAGCCAAGATTTACGTAGTGAAGCTTTCTTT.

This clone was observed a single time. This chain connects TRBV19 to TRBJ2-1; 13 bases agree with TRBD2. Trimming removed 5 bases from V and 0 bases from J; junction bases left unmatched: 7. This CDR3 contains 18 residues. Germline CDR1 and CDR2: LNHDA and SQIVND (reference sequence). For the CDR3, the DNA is TGTGCCAGTAGTTGGACTAGCGGGGGAGCACGCTCCTACAATGAGCAGTTCTTC. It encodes CASSWTSGGARSYNEQFF.

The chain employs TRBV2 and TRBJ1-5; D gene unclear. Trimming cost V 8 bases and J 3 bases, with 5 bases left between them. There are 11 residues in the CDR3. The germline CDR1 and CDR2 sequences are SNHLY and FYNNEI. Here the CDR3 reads CASSNNQPQHF. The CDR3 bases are TGTGCCAGCTCCAACAATCAGCCCCAGCATTTT.

The CDR3 here is CASSGGRLNTEAFF. DNA for the CDR3: TGTGCCAGTAGTGGGGGACGGTTGAACACTGAAGCTTTCTTT. The chain employs TRBV19 and TRBJ1-1; possibly TRBD1 for D (5 bases). The CDR3 runs to 14 residues. V lost 5 bases, J lost 0 bases, and 10 bases lay in between. Germline V lookup: CDR1 LNHDA, CDR2 SQIVND (reference sequence). Filled out from reference TRBV19 and TRBJ1-1, the complete variable domain reads DGGITQSPKYLFRKEGQNVTLSCEQNLNHDAMYWYRQDPGQGLRLIYYSQIVNDFQKGDIAEGYSVSREKKESFPLTVTSAQKNPTAFYLCASSGGRLNTEAFFGQGTRLTVV.

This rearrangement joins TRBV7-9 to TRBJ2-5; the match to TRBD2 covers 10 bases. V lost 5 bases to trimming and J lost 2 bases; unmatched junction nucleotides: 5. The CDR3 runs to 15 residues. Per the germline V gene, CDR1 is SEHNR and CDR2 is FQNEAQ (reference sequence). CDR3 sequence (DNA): TGTGCCAGCAGCCGTTGGACTAGCGGACAAGAGACCCAGTACTTC. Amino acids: CASSRWTSGQETQYF.

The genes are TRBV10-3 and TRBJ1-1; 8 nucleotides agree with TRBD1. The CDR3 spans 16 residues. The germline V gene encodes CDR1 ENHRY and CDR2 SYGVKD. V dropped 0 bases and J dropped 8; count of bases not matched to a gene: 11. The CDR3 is CAISESGTGLEPEAFF. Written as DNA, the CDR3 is TGTGCCATCAGTGAGTCGGGGACAGGTCTTGAGCCAGAAGCTTTCTTT.

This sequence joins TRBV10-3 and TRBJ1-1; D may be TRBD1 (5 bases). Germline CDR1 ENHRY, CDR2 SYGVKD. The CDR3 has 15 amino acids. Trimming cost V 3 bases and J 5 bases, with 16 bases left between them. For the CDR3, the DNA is TGTGCCATCAGTGATACAAGCGGCCAGGGTACTGAAGCTTTCTTT. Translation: CAISDTSGQGTEAFF.

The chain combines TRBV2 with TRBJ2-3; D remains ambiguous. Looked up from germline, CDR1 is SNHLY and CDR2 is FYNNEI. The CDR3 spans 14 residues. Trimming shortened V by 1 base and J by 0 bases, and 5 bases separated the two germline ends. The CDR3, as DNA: TGTGCCAGCAGTGAAGGACCAAGCACAGATACGCAGTATTTT. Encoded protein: CASSEGPSTDTQYF.

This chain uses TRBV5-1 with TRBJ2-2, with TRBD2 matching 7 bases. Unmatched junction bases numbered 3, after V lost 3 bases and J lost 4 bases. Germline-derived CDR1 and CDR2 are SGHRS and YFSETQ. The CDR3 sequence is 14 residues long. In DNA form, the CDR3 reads TGCGCCAGCAGCTCCGGGGGGACCACCGGGGAGCTGTTTTTT. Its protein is CASSSGGTTGELFF.